These 8 T cell receptor beta chains came from one sample sequenced in a study of OX40 agonist ivuxolimab in advanced cancers. TCRdb's table, derived via immunoSEQ multiplex PCR, lists solely in-frame clones and lacks some. This table has roughly 70,000 clones, approximately 83% appearing once. Sequenced material: CD4+ or CD8+ T cells sorted from blood, taken in a trial of the OX40 agonist ivuxolimab. Receptor source: an adult with an advanced solid tumor such as melanoma, head and neck, liver or kidney cancer.

The V call is TRBV19, the J call TRBJ1-5, with TRBD1 identical over 7 bases. There are 14 residues in the CDR3. Germline lookup yields CDR1 LNHDA and CDR2 SQIVND (reference sequence). Trimming took 9 bases from V and 2 from J; bases not matched to a gene: 7. Here the CDR3 reads CASQGEVGNQPQHF. The CDR3 DNA sequence: TGTGCCAGCCAGGGGGAAGTTGGCAATCAGCCCCAGCATTTT. The whole variable domain, filled in from reference TRBV19 and TRBJ1-5, reads DGGITQSPKYLFRKEGQNVTLSCEQNLNHDAMYWYRQDPGQGLRLIYYSQIVNDFQKGDIAEGYSVSREKKESFPLTVTSAQKNPTAFYLCASQGEVGNQPQHFGDGTRLSIL.

The chain recombines TRBV6-1 with TRBJ1-6; perhaps TRBD1 as D (5 bases). The CDR3 has 13 amino acids. Looked up from germline, CDR1 is MNHNS and CDR2 is SASEGT. Between the trimmed V and J ends, which lost 6 bases and 4 bases, there was a span of 7 bases. CDR3 coding DNA: TGTGCCAGCAGAGACAGATATAATTCACCCCTCCACTTT. Translated: CASRDRYNSPLHF.

This clone was picked up a small number of times. J is TRBJ1-2 and V is TRBV11-2; tentative D call: TRBD1 (5 bases). The ends were cut back, 5 bases at V and 2 bases at J, with 12 bases in the middle. The CDR3 is made up of 14 amino acids. Germline values: CDR1 SGHAT, CDR2 FQNNGV. CDR3 bases: TGTGCCAGCAGCGCTACCACAGGCAACTATGGCTACACCTTC. It codes for CASSATTGNYGYTF.

This clone was seen a few times. The rearrangement joins TRBV6-1 to TRBJ2-5; the D gene is possibly TRBD1 (6 bases). There are 14 residues in the CDR3. V shed 6 bases and J shed 7 bases, with 18 bases lying between them. Germline V lookup: CDR1 MNHNS, CDR2 SASEGT. The CDR3 DNA reads as TGTGCCAGCAGATTTCCAGGGGAGCCCCGGACCCAGTACTTC. Residues: CASRFPGEPRTQYF.

The CDR3 region is CASTQLGSGANVLTF. Written as DNA, the CDR3 is TGTGCCAGCACCCAGCTTGGGTCTGGGGCCAACGTCCTGACTTTC. The chain has TRBV27 and TRBJ2-6, with no clear D. This CDR3 contains 15 residues. Per germline, CDR1 MNHEY and CDR2 SMNVEV (reference sequence). V was pared by 7 bases and J by 1 base, with 11 bases between.

This chain links TRBV5-4 with TRBJ2-3, with TRBD2 matching over 12 bases. V lost 2 bases to trimming and J lost 0 bases; unmatched junction nucleotides: 4. CDR1 is SGHNT, CDR2 YYREEE, per germline (reference sequence). CDR3 length equals 17 residues. CDR3 region: CASSFWTSGASTDTQYF. CDR3 nucleotide sequence: TGTGCCAGCAGCTTCTGGACTAGCGGGGCAAGCACAGATACGCAGTATTTT.

This chain links TRBV7-2 with TRBJ1-1; 7 bases are shared with TRBD1. The CDR3 extends over 14 amino acids. CDR1 SGHTA and CDR2 FQGNSA come from the germline V gene. Losses at the gene ends were 3 bases for V and 5 bases for J; bases not matched to a gene: 6. The CDR3 DNA reads as TGTGCCAGCAGCTTGAGCGAGGGGGCGACTGAAGCTTTCTTT. Translation: CASSLSEGATEAFF.

The chain uses TRBV29-1 and TRBJ2-7, with D perhaps matching TRBD1 or TRBD2 (6 bases each). V lost 3 bases, J lost 0 bases, and 12 bases lay in between. From germline, CDR1 is SQVTM and CDR2 ANQGSEA. The CDR3 has 14 amino acids. CDR3 loop: CSVDAGGSSYEQYF. The DNA for the CDR3 is TGCAGCGTTGATGCCGGGGGCTCCTCCTACGAGCAGTACTTC.